This TCR beta chain was observed in a study of blood T cell repertoires in COVID-19. Assay: immunoSEQ multiplex PCR; the TCRdb copy retains only in-frame clones and omits some. The sample consists of about 69,000 clones, 70% to 90% of them appearing once. This clonotype was sampled from a man aged 25 to 40 with acute or convalescent COVID-19. Sequencing was performed on peripheral blood.

The CDR3 sequence: CASSISGRGAGGYTF. The CDR3 region has the DNA TGTGCCAGTAGTATCTCCGGGCGGGGAGCAGGTGGCTACACCTTC. The chain joins TRBV19 to TRBJ1-2; no definite D call. Germline-derived CDR1 and CDR2 are LNHDA and SQIVND (reference sequence). Trimming left V 3 bases short and J 7 bases short, with 18 bases between. This CDR3 comprises 15 residues.